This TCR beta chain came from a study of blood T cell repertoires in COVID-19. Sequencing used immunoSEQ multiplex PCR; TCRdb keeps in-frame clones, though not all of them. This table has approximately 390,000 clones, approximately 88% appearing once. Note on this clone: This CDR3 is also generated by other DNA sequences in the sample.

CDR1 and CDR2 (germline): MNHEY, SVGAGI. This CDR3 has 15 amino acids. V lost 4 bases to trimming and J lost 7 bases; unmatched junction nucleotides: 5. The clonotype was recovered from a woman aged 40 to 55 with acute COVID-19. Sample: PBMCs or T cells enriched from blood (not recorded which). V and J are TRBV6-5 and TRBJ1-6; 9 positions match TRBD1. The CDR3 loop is CASSSRQGGNSPLHF. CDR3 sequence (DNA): TGTGCCAGCAGTTCGCGACAGGGGGGAAATTCACCCCTCCACTTT.